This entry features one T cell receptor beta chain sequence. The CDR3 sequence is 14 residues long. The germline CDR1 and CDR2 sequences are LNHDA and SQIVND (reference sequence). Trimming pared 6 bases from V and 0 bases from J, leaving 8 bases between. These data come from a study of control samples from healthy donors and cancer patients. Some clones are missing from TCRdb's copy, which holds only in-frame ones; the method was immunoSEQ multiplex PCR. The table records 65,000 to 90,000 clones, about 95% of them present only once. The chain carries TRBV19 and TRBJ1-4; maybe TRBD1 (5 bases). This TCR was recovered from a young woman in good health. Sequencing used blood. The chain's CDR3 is CASREGATNEKLFF. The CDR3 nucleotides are TGTGCCAGTAGAGAAGGGGCAACTAATGAAAAACTGTTTTTT.